A selection of T cell receptor beta chains follows, all from one sample in a study of cytomegalovirus exposure and HLA in healthy donors. Method: immunoSEQ multiplex PCR; TCRdb's copy keeps in-frame clones and lacks some. This sample has more than 15,000 clones; about 74% occur once, and the top ten carry approximately 3.7%. Sequences were obtained from PBMCs. All receptors derive from a man aged 18 to 29 in good health and CMV-seronegative. CDR3s include the opening cysteine and the closing phenylalanine or tryptophan. The D gene is left open where the match is weak. Only some rows state a clone size, as once, few, many or a class for expanded clones.

abundance | j_gene | v_gene | d_gene | CDR3nt | CDR3aa
. | TRBJ2-7 | TRBV9 | TRBD2 | TGTGCCAGCAGCGAGGGGACTAGCGGCTCCTACGAGCAGTACTTC | CASSEGTSGSYEQYF
. | TRBJ2-1 | TRBV19 | TRBD2 | TGTGCCAGTAAAGGACTAGCGGGAGGAGAGGATGAGCAGTTCTTC | CASKGLAGGEDEQFF
. | TRBJ2-7 | TRBV29-1 | . | TGCAGCGTTGGAGCAGGGCAATGGGAGCAGTACTTC | CSVGAGQWEQYF
. | TRBJ1-5 | TRBV30 | . | TGTGCCTGGAGTGTAGTGGGTAGTAGCAACCAGCCCCAGCATTTT | CAWSVVGSSNQPQHF
. | TRBJ1-1 | TRBV5-1 | . | TGCGCCAGCAGCTCCCAGGTCATGAACACTGAAGCTTTCTTT | CASSSQVMNTEAFF
. | TRBJ1-5 | TRBV30 | . | TGTGCCTGGAGTGTACAGGGCGGTCAGCCCCAGCATTTT | CAWSVQGGQPQHF
. | TRBJ2-2 | TRBV2 | . | TGTGCCAGCAGTGAATTAGCCATGAACACCGGGGAGCTGTTTTTT | CASSELAMNTGELFF
. | TRBJ1-2 | TRBV5-1 | TRBD1 | TGCGCCAGCAGTCCCGGGACAGGGGAAGGCTACACCTTC | CASSPGTGEGYTF
. | TRBJ2-3 | TRBV30 | . | TGTGCCTGGGGAGCGGGCACATCCACTAGCACAGATACGCAGTATTTT | CAWGAGTSTSTDTQYF
. | TRBJ1-1 | TRBV5-6 | . | TGTGCCAGCAGCTCCCGCGGGGGGAACACTGAAGCTTTCTTT | CASSSRGGNTEAFF
. | TRBJ2-1 | TRBV25-1 | TRBD1 | TGTGCCAGCAGTGAGATAACAGGGGGCCGCGATGAGCAGTTCTTC | CASSEITGGRDEQFF
few | TRBJ2-7 | TRBV30 | . | TGTGCCTGGAGTGTAGGGGGTAGCTACGAGCAGTACTTC | CAWSVGGSYEQYF
. | TRBJ2-7 | TRBV2 | TRBD2 | TGTGCCAGCAGTGAAGGTATCGGGGGGGTTTCCTACGAGCAGTACTTC | CASSEGIGGVSYEQYF
. | TRBJ2-5 | TRBV30 | TRBD1 | TGTGCCTGGAACCGGGACAGCCGATCCCTAAAGGAGACCCAGTACTTC | CAWNRDSRSLKETQYF
few | TRBJ1-1 | TRBV10-2 | TRBD1 | TGCGCCGCGAAAAAACAGGGGTCGAACACTGAAGCTTTCTTT | CAAKKQGSNTEAFF
. | TRBJ1-1 | TRBV19 | . | TGTGCCAGTAGGGGAAACGTGGACGGGAAAGCTTTCTTT | CASRGNVDGKAFF
. | TRBJ2-7 | TRBV6-1 | . | TGTGCCAGCAGTAGCTACACCGGGAAAACGTTC | CASSSYTGKTF
. | TRBJ2-7 | TRBV30 | . | TGTGCCTGGAGTACCTGCAGGGGCTCCTACGAGCAGTACTTC | CAWSTCRGSYEQYF
. | TRBJ1-5 | TRBV6-1 | . | TGTGCCAGCAGAACTTCCCTGGTGCCCCAGCATTTT | CASRTSLVPQHF
. | TRBJ2-7 | TRBV10-3 | TRBD1 | TGTGCCACATACTCCGGGACAGTCTACGAGCAGTACTTC | CATYSGTVYEQYF
. | TRBJ2-7 | TRBV29-1 | . | TGCAGCGTTGAAGCGACCCAGGGGTACGAGCAGTACTTC | CSVEATQGYEQYF
. | TRBJ1-6 | TRBV4-1 | . | TGCGCCAGCAGCCAAGGTGGAGCCTATTCACCCCTCCACTTT | CASSQGGAYSPLHF
. | TRBJ1-2 | TRBV30 | . | TGTGCCTGGAGTGTCTTAAACCTGAGTGGCTACACCTTC | CAWSVLNLSGYTF